These T cell receptor beta chains were read from a single sample in a study of control samples from healthy donors and cancer patients. Assay: immunoSEQ multiplex PCR; the TCRdb copy retains only in-frame clones and omits some. The table has 120,000 or so clones, 87% seen once; the top ten hold less than 9.5%. The sample consisted of blood. Receptors were obtained from a man between 40 and 49 years old in good health. The CDR3 runs from the conserved cysteine through the conserved F or W. Fields, in order: J gene, D gene, V gene, clone size, CDR3 DNA, CDR3 protein. The D gene is left open where the match is weak. Size values are once, few and many counts, or a class for expanded clones, and some rows have none.

TRBJ2-4	.	TRBV10-1	.	TGCGCCAGCAGTGAGGGAGGGGGCGCCAAAAACATTCAGTACTTC	CASSEGGGAKNIQYF
TRBJ1-5	.	TRBV27	.	TGTGCCAGCAGAAGGACAGCAAATCAGCCCCAGCATTTT	CASRRTANQPQHF
TRBJ1-6	.	TRBV12-3/TRBV12-4	.	TGTGCCAGCAGTTATAATTCACCCCTCCACTTT	CASSYNSPLHF
TRBJ1-2	.	TRBV9	.	TGTGCCAGCAGCCCACGCTCCCTTTGGAGTGAAGATGGCTACACCTTC	CASSPRSLWSEDGYTF
TRBJ2-6	.	TRBV27	.	TGTGCCAGCAGTTTAGGAGGGTCTGGGGCCAACGTCCTGACTTTC	CASSLGGSGANVLTF
TRBJ1-2	.	TRBV24-1	few	TGTGCCACCAGTGATCAAACAGGAAATGGCTACACCTTC	CATSDQTGNGYTF
TRBJ2-3	.	TRBV5-6	.	TGTGCCAGCAGCTTGGACGGGGATACGCAGTATTTT	CASSLDGDTQYF
TRBJ1-1	TRBD1	TRBV27	.	TGTGCCAGCAGAGGGACAGGGGGGAGGAGGCCCGAAGCTTTCTTT	CASRGTGGRRPEAFF
TRBJ2-5	.	TRBV6-2/TRBV6-3	.	TGTGCCAGCAGTGGCAGGGGCGCGATACAAGAGACCCAGTACTTC	CASSGRGAIQETQYF
TRBJ2-7	.	TRBV24-1	.	TGTGCCACCAGTGATGAGAGGACAAACGGAGGAGGTTCCTACGAGCAGTACTTC	CATSDERTNGGGSYEQYF
TRBJ1-2	.	TRBV20-1	.	TGCTCCTCGGGGGGTTCCGAGGGCTACACCTTC	CSSGGSEGYTF
TRBJ2-5	.	TRBV5-5	.	TGTGCCAGCAGCCCGGGGACCACCTTCCAAGAGACCCAGTACTTC	CASSPGTTFQETQYF
TRBJ2-5	.	TRBV5-6	once	TGTGCCAGCAGCTTAGGGGCAGGGGCAGAGACCCAGTACTTC	CASSLGAGAETQYF
TRBJ2-7	.	TRBV5-1	.	TGCGCCAGCAGCTGGCGCCGGGACTCCCTATCCTACGAGCAGTACTTC	CASSWRRDSLSYEQYF
TRBJ1-1	TRBD1	TRBV7-2	.	TGTGCCAGCAGGGGACAGGGGGCAATGAACACTGAAGCTTTCTTT	CASRGQGAMNTEAFF
TRBJ1-5	.	TRBV3-1/TRBV3-2	.	TGTGCCAGCAGCCGGGACCGCGCTAGCAATCAGCCCCAGCATTTT	CASSRDRASNQPQHF
TRBJ2-3	TRBD2	TRBV29-1	.	TGCAGCGTTCGGACTAGCGGGGTGACAGATACGCAGTATTTT	CSVRTSGVTDTQYF
TRBJ2-7	.	TRBV18	.	TGTGCCAGCTCACCACGGGGCAGCTCCTACGAGCAGTACTTC	CASSPRGSSYEQYF
TRBJ2-1	.	TRBV30	.	TGTGCCTGGAGTTCCCGATACAATGAGCAGTTCTTC	CAWSSRYNEQFF
TRBJ1-4	.	TRBV6-5	.	TGTGCCAGCAGTTACTCGGGGGAAAAACTGTTTTTT	CASSYSGEKLFF
TRBJ2-7	TRBD1	TRBV7-9	few	TGTGCCAGCAGCTTAGGGACAGGTGTCTTGGAGCAGTACTTC	CASSLGTGVLEQYF
TRBJ1-3	.	TRBV6-6	.	TGTGCCAGCAGAGAGGGGGGAAGGGTTGGAAACACCATATATTTT	CASREGGRVGNTIYF
TRBJ1-2	.	TRBV7-2	once	TGTGCCAGCAGCTTACCGCAGGGTTATGGCTACACCTTC	CASSLPQGYGYTF
TRBJ2-5	TRBD2	TRBV5-1	.	TGCGCCAGCAGTTGGACTAGCGGATCACAAGAGACCCAGTACTTC	CASSWTSGSQETQYF
TRBJ1-5	.	TRBV30	.	TGTGCCTGGAGCCCCGGGGGAGGGAGCAATCAGCCCCAGCATTTT	CAWSPGGGSNQPQHF
TRBJ1-1	.	TRBV6-4	once	TGTGCCAGCAGTGACCAGAACACTGAAGCTTTCTTT	CASSDQNTEAFF
TRBJ1-5	.	TRBV15	.	TGTGCCACCAGCCTCTCTAGCAATCAGCCCCAGCATTTT	CATSLSSNQPQHF
TRBJ1-2	.	TRBV18	once	TGTGCCAGCTCACCACCGCTAGGTGGGGGCTATGGCTACACCTTC	CASSPPLGGGYGYTF
TRBJ1-1	.	TRBV29-1	few	TGCAGCGTTGATTGGGGTTCCATGAACACTGAAGCTTTCTTT	CSVDWGSMNTEAFF
TRBJ1-2	.	TRBV24-1	.	TGTGCCACCAGTGATTCGGACACCTATGGCTACACCTTC	CATSDSDTYGYTF
TRBJ2-7	.	TRBV6-5	.	TGTGCCAGCAGCCGGGACGCCGGCTCCTACGAGCAGTACTTC	CASSRDAGSYEQYF
TRBJ2-5	.	TRBV7-2	few	TGTGCCAGCAGCTCCGGGTCGGGGAAGACCCAGTACTTC	CASSSGSGKTQYF